The 15 T cell receptor beta chains given below trace back to one sample, sequenced in a study of shared clonotypes between healthy human individuals. TCRdb's table, derived via immunoSEQ multiplex PCR, lists solely in-frame clones and lacks some. Here the sample spans under 600,000 clones, approximately 97% being singletons. Sequencing used naive CD4+ T cells sorted from blood. The subset is: CD45RA+ positively selected. These receptors all stem from a woman younger than 45 in good health.

The table lists this clone with a count of one. V usage is TRBV7-9 and J usage is TRBJ1-1, with D perhaps TRBD1 (5 bases). V was cut by 7 bases and J by 3 bases, with 21 bases left in between. The CDR3 is 16 amino acids. CDR1 and CDR2 from the germline V gene are SEHNR and FQNEAQ (reference sequence). CDR3 coding DNA: TGTGCCAGCACCCTGGCGCGTATCCAGGGTGACACTGAAGCTTTCTTT. It codes for CASTLARIQGDTEAFF.

The count of this clone is one. The chain combines TRBV27 with TRBJ2-7; a weak D match, TRBD1 (6 bases). The CDR3 extends over 14 amino acids. Trimming shortened V by 6 bases and J by 4 bases, and 16 bases separated the two germline ends. Germline loops: CDR1 MNHEY, CDR2 SMNVEV (reference sequence). The CDR3 region is CASRLSQGPYEQYF. The DNA for the CDR3 is TGTGCCAGCAGGCTTAGCCAGGGGCCTTACGAGCAGTACTTC.

The CDR3 sequence is CASSLERVVSPTDTQYF. The CDR3 DNA follows: TGTGCCAGCAGCTTAGAGAGAGTTGTTAGCCCCACAGATACGCAGTATTTT. The V gene is TRBV7-9, the J gene TRBJ2-3, with no clear D. The germline V gene encodes CDR1 SEHNR and CDR2 FQNEAQ (reference sequence). The CDR3 consists of 17 residues. The ends were cut back, 1 base at V and 2 bases at J, with 16 bases in the middle.

As concerns this clone: The same CDR3 can be traced to other DNA sequences in this sample. The chain is built from TRBV6-5 and TRBJ2-7; D is unclear. This CDR3 has 14 residues. Germline loops: CDR1 MNHEY, CDR2 SVGAGI. Trimming stripped 0 bases from V and 3 bases from J, with 9 bases between. The DNA for the CDR3 is TGTGCCAGCAGTTACTCTAAGGGTATCTACGAGCAGTACTTC. Residues: CASSYSKGIYEQYF.

The CDR3 sequence is CSGDSNEAFF. DNA of the CDR3: TGCAGCGGGGACAGTAATGAAGCTTTCTTT. The V and J genes are TRBV29-1 and TRBJ1-1, with 7 positions matching TRBD1. V was pared by 7 bases and J by 7 bases, with 3 bases of the junction left unmatched. The germline gives CDR1 SQVTM, CDR2 ANQGSEA. CDR3 length equals 10 residues. The complete variable domain, with remaining parts taken from reference TRBV29-1 and TRBJ1-1, reads SAVISQKPSRDICQRGTSLTIQCQVDSQVTMMFWYRQQPGQSLTLIATANQGSEATYESGFVIDKFPISRPNLTFSTLTVSNMSPEDSSIYLCSGDSNEAFFGQGTRLTVV.

V and J are TRBV6-5 and TRBJ1-2, with 10 nucleotides matching TRBD1. The CDR3 is 15 residues long. Trimming removed 6 bases from V and 2 bases from J; junction bases left unmatched: 6. Per the germline V gene, CDR1 is MNHEY and CDR2 is SVGAGI. The CDR3 DNA follows: TGTGCCAGCAGCCAAGACAGGGGGCTAAACTATGGCTACACCTTC. Amino acid sequence: CASSQDRGLNYGYTF.

This chain's CDR3 is CASSLGPPKGEQYF. CDR3 coding DNA: TGTGCCAGCAGTTTAGGTCCGCCGAAGGGCGAGCAGTACTTC. The chain carries TRBV28 and TRBJ2-7, with unresolved D. The CDR3 spans 14 residues. V lost 2 bases, J lost 6 bases, and 14 bases lay in between. The germline V gene has CDR1 MDHEN and CDR2 SYDVKM.

The rearrangement links TRBV7-9 to TRBJ2-7; 10 bases are shared with TRBD1. This CDR3 region has 16 residues. V was clipped by 6 bases and J by 2 bases; unmatched bases: 10. The germline V gene encodes CDR1 SEHNR and CDR2 FQNEAQ (reference sequence). CDR3 bases: TGTGCCAGCAGTCTCCTACCGGGACAGGGGACCTACGAGCAGTACTTC. The encoded protein is CASSLLPGQGTYEQYF.

The rearrangement uses TRBV6-5 and TRBJ2-7, with 9 bases that match TRBD1. CDR1 is MNHEY and CDR2 is SVGAGI in the germline V gene. V shed 8 bases, J shed 12 bases, and the junction held 8 bases outside the gene matches. This CDR3 region has 11 residues. The CDR3 DNA reads TGTGCCAGCGGAACCGGGACAGGGTCGTACTTC. Its translation is CASGTGTGSYF.

The chain carries TRBV5-3 and TRBJ2-5; D is unresolved. TRBV5-3 is noted as an ORF with a role that remains uncertain. This CDR3 region has 14 residues. V dropped 8 bases and J dropped 1 base, with 15 bases sitting between them. The CDR3 loop reads CASSPTDIQETQYF. CDR3 sequence (DNA): TGTGCCAGCAGCCCGACCGACATCCAAGAGACCCAGTACTTC.

This rearrangement joins TRBV19 to TRBJ2-3; 9 positions match TRBD1. Trimming cost V 5 bases and J 14 bases; bases outside gene matches: 14. CDR1 is LNHDA, CDR2 SQIVND, per germline (reference sequence). The CDR3 contains 14 residues. CDR3 DNA sequence: TGTGCCAGTAGTTCGAGGACAGGGGCCAGATTGTGGTATTTT. It codes for CASSSRTGARLWYF. Based on the CDR3 plus reference TRBV19 and TRBJ2-3, the full variable domain is DGGITQSPKYLFRKEGQNVTLSCEQNLNHDAMYWYRQDPGQGLRLIYYSQIVNDFQKGDIAEGYSVSREKKESFPLTVTSAQKNPTAFYLCASSSRTGARLWYFGPGTRLTVL.

The rearrangement uses TRBV10-1 and TRBJ1-2; weak D call: TRBD1 (5 bases). This CDR3 has 16 amino acids. Trimming left V 3 bases short and J 4 bases short, with 18 bases between. The germline V gene has CDR1 WNHNN and CDR2 SYGVQD (reference sequence). The CDR3 protein is CASSDFGVQEPYGYTF. The CDR3 DNA reads TGCGCCAGCAGTGATTTCGGTGTACAGGAGCCCTATGGCTACACCTTC.

The CDR3: CASSFPGRELFF. DNA of the CDR3: TGTGCCAGCAGTTTCCCTGGCAGGGAGCTGTTTTTT. The rearrangement links TRBV7-9 to TRBJ2-2; no definite D call. V was shortened by 6 bases and J by 9 bases, with 11 bases between the two germline ends. The CDR3 extends over 12 amino acids. Germline V CDR1 and CDR2: SEHNR, FQNEAQ (reference sequence). The full variable domain, completed using reference TRBV7-9 and TRBJ2-2, is DTGVSQNPRHKITKRGQNVTFRCDPISEHNRLYWYRQTLGQGPEFLTYFQNEAQLEKSRLLSDRFSAERPKGSFSTLEIQRTEQGDSAMYLCASSFPGRELFFGEGSRLTVL.

V gene TRBV29-1 combines with J gene TRBJ2-1; D gene ambiguous. The CDR3 is made up of 11 amino acids. V was clipped by 3 bases and J by 4 bases, with 4 bases between them. Germline V gives CDR1 SQVTM, CDR2 ANQGSEA. The CDR3 nucleotides read TGCAGCGTTGACCTATACAATGAGCAGTTCTTC. Its translation is CSVDLYNEQFF.

The chain has TRBV9 and TRBJ2-3, with TRBD2 identical over 12 bases. The germline V gene encodes CDR1 SGDLS and CDR2 YYNGEE. This CDR3 spans 19 amino acids. V shed 4 bases and J 0 bases; nucleotides not matched to a gene: 12. Here the CDR3 DNA reads TGTGCCAGCAGCCAATTACTAGCGGGAGGCCTTTCTAGCACAGATACGCAGTATTTT. Its translation: CASSQLLAGGLSSTDTQYF.